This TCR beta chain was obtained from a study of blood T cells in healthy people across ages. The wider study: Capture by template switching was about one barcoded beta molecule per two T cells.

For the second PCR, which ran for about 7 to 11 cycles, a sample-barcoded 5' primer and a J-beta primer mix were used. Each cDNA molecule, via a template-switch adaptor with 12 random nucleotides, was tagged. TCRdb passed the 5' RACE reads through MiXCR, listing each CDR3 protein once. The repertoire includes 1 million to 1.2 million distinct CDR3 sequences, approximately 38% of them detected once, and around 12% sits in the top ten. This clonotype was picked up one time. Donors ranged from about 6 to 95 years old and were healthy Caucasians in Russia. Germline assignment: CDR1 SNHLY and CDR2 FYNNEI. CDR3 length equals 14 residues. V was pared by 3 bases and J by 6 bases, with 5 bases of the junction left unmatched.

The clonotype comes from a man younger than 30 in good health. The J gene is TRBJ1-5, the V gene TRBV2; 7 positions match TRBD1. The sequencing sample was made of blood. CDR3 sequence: CASSEYRGAQPQHF. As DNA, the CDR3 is TGTGCCAGCAGTGAGTACAGGGGAGCTCAGCCCCAGCATTTT.